Here is one TCR beta chain with its context. CDR3 length equals 14 residues. Germline V gene data show CDR1 as SGHTA and CDR2 as FQGNSA. Trimming shortened V by 2 bases and J by 0 bases, and 7 bases separated the two germline ends. This sample stems from a study of T cell changes during pregnancy in multiple sclerosis. Here immunoSEQ multiplex PCR was the method, and the copy in TCRdb shows in-frame clones only, minus some. This repertoire shows about 34,000 clones, around nine tenths found once; its top ten account for around 3.4%. This chain links TRBV7-2 with TRBJ1-1, with D unresolved. This clonotype originated in a female donor with multiple sclerosis, enrolled in a pregnancy study. Material: CD8+ T cells from peripheral blood mononuclear cells, obtained in the third trimester of pregnancy. Here the CDR3 DNA reads TGTGCCAGCAGCTTAAACCAGTTGAACACTGAAGCTTTCTTT. Amino acids: CASSLNQLNTEAFF.